The next 32 T cell receptor beta chains were all read from a single sample in a study of T-cell reconstitution after alpha-beta-depleted transplantation in children. Unique molecular identifiers were used to barcode this TCRbeta library. TCRdb passed the PCR reads through MiXCR, listing each CDR3 protein once. In the table there are about 200,000 distinct CDR3 sequences, roughly a sixth of which are singletons. Sequencing was performed on PBMCs, mostly from graft donor cells, taken 360 days after TCRalphabeta/CD19-depleted stem cell transplant. The receptor set was obtained from a male patient between 2 and 10 years old who had a stem cell transplant for acute lymphoblastic leukemia, so the T cells may come from the graft donor.

In this sample, this clonotype turned up a few times. The rearrangement uses TRBV15 and TRBJ1-5; D gene ambiguous. This CDR3 has 14 residues. Per the germline V gene, CDR1 is LNHNV and CDR2 is YYDKDF (reference sequence). V was cut by 3 bases and J by 3 bases, with 9 bases left in between. CDR3 nucleotide sequence: TGTGCCACCAGCAGTTTGATACCCAATCAGCCCCAGCATTTT. This codes for CATSSLIPNQPQHF.

This clonotype was detected once. Since the CDR3 does not end with the conserved phenylalanine or tryptophan, this likely comes from a read error. The chain has TRBV6-2 or TRBV6-3 and TRBJ1-1, with 8 bases that match TRBD1. Per the germline V gene, CDR1 is MNHEY and CDR2 is SVGEGT. This CDR3 is 14 amino acids long. V was clipped by 6 bases and J by 2 bases; unmatched bases: 5. CDR3 nucleotides: TGTGCCAGCAGAGGGGCAGGGGGCAACACTGAAGCTTTCGTT. It yields the protein CASRGAGGNTEAFV.

This chain uses TRBV20-1 with TRBJ1-1; TRBD1 matches 7 bases. Germline assignment: CDR1 DFQATT and CDR2 SNEGSKA (reference sequence). The CDR3 covers 12 residues. V dropped 7 bases and J dropped 3; count of bases not matched to a gene: 5. The CDR3 DNA sequence: TGCAGTGGTGACAGGGAGGACACTGAAGCTTTCTTT. Amino acid sequence: CSGDREDTEAFF.

This clonotype was counted many times. The chain is built from TRBV3-1 and TRBJ2-5; D is perhaps TRBD2 (5 bases). The germline V and J ends were trimmed by 0 bases and 5 bases, with 13 bases remaining between them. The length of the CDR3 is 15 residues. CDR1 and CDR2 (germline): LGHDT, YNNKEL (reference sequence). For the CDR3, the DNA is TGTGCCAGCAGCCAAGAGGACGGGATATGGGAGACCCAGTACTTC. As protein: CASSQEDGIWETQYF.

This clonotype was detected a few times. This chain joins TRBV3-1 and TRBJ1-5; D is ambiguous. This CDR3 comprises 16 residues. Germline V CDR1 and CDR2: LGHDT, YNNKEL (reference sequence). V lost 1 base to trimming and J lost 3 bases, with 13 bases between them. The DNA of the CDR3 is TGTGCCAGCAGCCAAGGTCTGACAATCCACAATCAGCCCCAGCATTTT. The encoded protein is CASSQGLTIHNQPQHF.

The CDR3 DNA reads as TGTGCCAGCAGCTTAGCCCGGGCGGATACGCAGTATTTT. It encodes CASSLARADTQYF. This chain uses TRBV7-9 with TRBJ2-3; D unclear. The CDR3 consists of 13 residues. Trimming removed 0 bases from V and 6 bases from J, with 7 bases in between. CDR1 SEHNR and CDR2 FQNEAQ come from the germline V gene (reference sequence).

The chain recombines TRBV7-2 with TRBJ2-7; 7 bases fit TRBD2. Germline V gives CDR1 SGHTA, CDR2 FQGNSA. V lost 3 bases to trimming and J lost 0 bases; unmatched junction nucleotides: 11. The CDR3 is 17 residues long. The CDR3 loop is CASSFLATSEISYEQYF. CDR3 sequence (DNA): TGTGCCAGCAGCTTCCTAGCTACTAGCGAAATCTCCTACGAGCAGTACTTC.

This clonotype was recorded at least ten times. The chain has TRBV5-6 and TRBJ2-1; possible D gene TRBD1, 6 bases. Trimming cost V 6 bases and J 1 base, with 17 bases left between them. The V gene's germline CDR1 is SGHDT and CDR2 YYEEEE. The CDR3 extends over 16 amino acids. The CDR3 spells CASTFWGPRSYNEQFF. CDR3 sequence (DNA): TGTGCCAGCACCTTCTGGGGGCCCCGTTCCTACAATGAGCAGTTCTTC.

This clonotype was counted between two and nine times. The rearrangement joins TRBV4-2 to TRBJ2-1; D remains ambiguous. V shed 2 bases and J shed 8 bases, with 16 bases lying between them. The germline gives CDR1 LGHNA, CDR2 YNFKEQ. The CDR3 covers 15 residues. CDR3 coding DNA: TGTGCCAGCAGCCAAAGGGTAGGTGGGTTCGATGAGCAGTTCTTC. Amino acid sequence: CASSQRVGGFDEQFF.

This clonotype has a handful of counts. The V call is TRBV12-3 or TRBV12-4, the J call TRBJ2-7; D not resolved. CDR3 size: 12 residues. V lost 2 bases to trimming and J lost 4 bases, with 6 bases between them. The CDR3 nucleotides read TGTGCCAGCAGTTTACGGCAGTACGAGCAGTACTTC. Its protein is CASSLRQYEQYF.

CDR3 loop: CSVVLDNEQFF. For the CDR3, the DNA is TGCAGCGTTGTGCTAGACAATGAGCAGTTCTTC. The chain links TRBV29-1 to TRBJ2-1; D call uncertain. V lost 4 bases to trimming and J lost 5 bases, with 6 bases between them. Looked up from germline, CDR1 is SQVTM and CDR2 is ANQGSEA. The CDR3 totals 11 residues.

The chain recombines TRBV20-1 with TRBJ2-7; TRBD2 matches at 10 bases. CDR1 is DFQATT and CDR2 is SNEGSKA in the germline V gene (reference sequence). Trimming took 6 bases from V and 7 from J; bases not matched to a gene: 9. The CDR3 runs 13 residues. The CDR3 region has the DNA TGCAGTGCCGCGCTAGCGGGAGTTTATGAGCAGTACTTC. Protein sequence: CSAALAGVYEQYF.

This clonotype was detected a few times. The chain uses TRBV29-1 and TRBJ2-5; tentatively, D is TRBD1 (6 bases). CDR3 length equals 17 residues. V lost 4 bases, J lost 4 bases, and 25 bases lay in between. The germline CDR1 and CDR2 sequences are SQVTM and ANQGSEA. Written as DNA, the CDR3 is TGCAGCGTTGTCCCATCGGAGAAGAACAGGGTGGGAGAGACCCAGTACTTC. Protein: CSVVPSEKNRVGETQYF. Full variable domain (remainder filled in from reference TRBV29-1 and TRBJ2-5): SAVISQKPSRDICQRGTSLTIQCQVDSQVTMMFWYRQQPGQSLTLIATANQGSEATYESGFVIDKFPISRPNLTFSTLTVSNMSPEDSSIYLCSVVPSEKNRVGETQYFGPGTRLLVL.

This clonotype was counted many times. This chain uses TRBV10-3 with TRBJ1-2; TRBD1 matches at 9 bases. There are 16 residues in the CDR3. Germline-derived CDR1 and CDR2 are ENHRY and SYGVKD. With 10 bases clipped from V and 2 bases from J, the junction kept 14 bases outside the gene matches. CDR3 sequence reads: CASHGPGQGSNYGYTF. CDR3 bases: TGTGCCAGCCATGGACCGGGACAGGGATCAAACTATGGCTACACCTTC.

This chain joins TRBV7-9 and TRBJ1-1, with D perhaps TRBD1 (5 bases). This CDR3 is built from 14 residues. Per the germline V gene, CDR1 is SEHNR and CDR2 is FQNEAQ (reference sequence). The V end lost 5 bases, the J end lost 4 bases, and 14 bases lay between the germline ends. The CDR3 protein is CASSSRVGRTEAFF. The CDR3 DNA reads TGTGCCAGCAGCAGCAGGGTAGGTCGCACTGAAGCTTTCTTT.

This chain links TRBV6-1 with TRBJ1-3, with D unresolved. Germline V CDR1 and CDR2: MNHNS, SASEGT. Trimming left V 5 bases short and J 5 bases short, with 16 bases between. This CDR3 comprises 15 residues. The CDR3 loop reads CASSPPGEGRNTIYF. As DNA, the CDR3 is TGTGCCAGCAGTCCCCCCGGTGAAGGGCGAAACACCATATATTTT.

This clonotype appeared a few times. The CDR3 sequence is CASSSISGAVYVYEQYF. In nucleotides, the CDR3 is TGTGCCAGCAGTTCTATTTCCGGGGCGGTGTACGTGTACGAGCAGTACTTC. This chain joins TRBV12-3 or TRBV12-4 and TRBJ2-7, with D tentatively TRBD1 or TRBD2 (5 bases each). The CDR3 sequence is 17 residues long. V was shortened by 4 bases and J by 4 bases, with 23 bases between the two germline ends.

This clonotype showed up just a few times. This chain joins TRBV24-1 and TRBJ1-1; D remains unclear. Germline V gives CDR1 KGHDR, CDR2 SFDVKD. The CDR3 runs to 9 residues. V was clipped by 12 bases and J by 10 bases, with 11 bases between them. The CDR3 bases are TGTGCCGGGAAAATTCGAGCTTTCTTT. This gives the protein CAGKIRAFF.

The chain joins TRBV3-1 to TRBJ2-1; 9 bases map to TRBD2. CDR3 size: 18 residues. The ends lost 0 bases at V and 4 bases at J; junction bases unmatched: 10. Germline V gives CDR1 LGHDT, CDR2 YNNKEL (reference sequence). The CDR3 sequence is CASSQDLRRGGLYNEQFF. CDR3 bases: TGTGCCAGCAGCCAAGATCTGAGGCGGGGGGGGCTATACAATGAGCAGTTCTTC.

A few counts support this clonotype. The chain has TRBV5-1 and TRBJ2-4; TRBD1 aligns across 8 bases. CDR1 is SGHRS, CDR2 YFSETQ, per germline. The CDR3 consists of 13 residues. Trimming removed 4 bases from V and 9 bases from J; junction bases left unmatched: 6. Written as DNA, the CDR3 is TGCGCCAGCAGCCCCGGACAGGGTGGCATTCAGTACTTC. Translating it yields CASSPGQGGIQYF.

This clonotype was seen a few times. The chain is built from TRBV21-1 and TRBJ2-7; the DNA was not compared with TRBD1, the D call given in the table. TRBV21-1 has pseudogene status. The CDR3 spans 16 residues. The CDR3 nucleotides are TGTGCCAGCAGCACATTCACCCGGCGGACCTCCTACGAGCAGTACTTC. Its translation: CASSTFTRRTSYEQYF.

The rearrangement joins TRBV11-2 to TRBJ1-3; 7 nucleotides line up with TRBD1. Germline V CDR1 and CDR2: SGHAT, FQNNGV. V shed 1 base and J 6 bases; nucleotides not matched to a gene: 15. The CDR3 is made up of 18 amino acids. The CDR3 nucleotides are TGTGCCAGCAGCTTAGGGGTCCTCCGGGACAGTTGGATAAACACCATATATTTT. Residues: CASSLGVLRDSWINTIYF.

This clonotype has at least ten counts. This chain uses TRBV20-1 with TRBJ2-2; D not certain. Per the germline V gene, CDR1 is DFQATT and CDR2 is SNEGSKA (reference sequence). V lost 3 bases and J lost 4, with 12 bases in between. The CDR3 runs 14 residues. CDR3 bases: TGCAGTGCTAGTAGGACGACTGGCACCGGGGAGCTGTTTTTT. It translates to CSASRTTGTGELFF.

The sample holds a few counts of this clonotype. The J gene is TRBJ2-6, the V gene TRBV7-2; D not resolved. In germline, CDR1 is SGHTA, CDR2 FQGNSA. The CDR3 length is 16 residues. The V and J ends lost 0 bases and 4 bases respectively, with 10 bases between them. The CDR3, as DNA: TGTGCCAGCAGCTTAGCGTATAGGGTCGGGGCCAACGTCCTGACTTTC. Amino acid sequence: CASSLAYRVGANVLTF.

The V and J genes are TRBV12-3 or TRBV12-4 and TRBJ2-1, with D unclear. The V end was cut by 6 bases, the J end by 0 bases, with 3 bases between. The CDR3 spans 12 residues. CDR3 nucleotides: TGTGCCAGCAGATTCTCCTACAATGAGCAGTTCTTC. Its protein is CASRFSYNEQFF.

The chain combines TRBV11-2 with TRBJ2-1; weak D call: TRBD2 (5 bases). Deletions cut 5 bases from V and 15 bases from J, with 20 bases between. The germline CDR1 and CDR2 sequences are SGHAT and FQNNGV. The CDR3 loop spans 13 amino acids. The CDR3 sequence is CASSRTLAESWFF. The DNA of the CDR3 is TGTGCCAGCAGCCGGACCCTAGCTGAGTCCTGGTTCTTC.

This clonotype was counted only a few times. The chain carries TRBV20-1 and TRBJ2-6; D is uncertain. In germline, CDR1 is DFQATT, CDR2 SNEGSKA (reference sequence). This CDR3 has 12 amino acids. V was pared by 7 bases and J by 0 bases, with 4 bases between. CDR3 region: CSGRSGANVLTF. The CDR3 DNA follows: TGCAGTGGGCGCTCTGGGGCCAACGTCCTGACTTTC.

This chain connects TRBV7-8 to TRBJ2-7; 8 bases align to TRBD1. V gave up 2 bases and J gave up 5 bases; unmatched junction bases: 11. CDR1 and CDR2 (germline): SGHVS, FQNEAQ. There are 16 residues in the CDR3. In DNA form, the CDR3 reads TGTGCCAGCAGCTTAACTCAGGGGGCGTTAGTCCACGAGCAGTACTTC. This sequence encodes CASSLTQGALVHEQYF. Filled out from reference TRBV7-8 and TRBJ2-7, the complete variable domain reads GAGVSQSPRYKVAKRGQDVALRCDPISGHVSLFWYQQALGQGPEFLTYFQNEAQLDKSGLPSDRFFAERPEGSVSTLKIQRTQQEDSAVYLCASSLTQGALVHEQYFGPGTRLTVT.

The rearrangement uses TRBV6-5 and TRBJ1-1, with 10 bases that match TRBD1. The CDR3 has 16 amino acids. Trimming cost V 7 bases and J 3 bases; bases outside gene matches: 11. Germline CDR1 and CDR2: MNHEY and SVGAGI. This CDR3 is CASTLLWDRGDTEAFF. The CDR3 nucleotides are TGTGCCAGCACTCTACTCTGGGACAGGGGTGACACTGAAGCTTTCTTT.

The chain employs TRBV5-1 and TRBJ2-7; 7 bases line up with TRBD1. CDR1 and CDR2 from the germline V gene are SGHRS and YFSETQ. Losses at the gene ends were 3 bases for V and 6 bases for J; bases not matched to a gene: 3. The CDR3 runs to 12 residues. This chain's CDR3 is CASSSAGGEQYF. The CDR3, as DNA: TGCGCCAGCAGCTCCGCAGGGGGCGAGCAGTACTTC.

This sequence joins TRBV29-1 and TRBJ2-5, with 8 positions matching TRBD2. The CDR3 is 15 amino acids. V lost 6 bases, J lost 6 bases, and 15 bases stayed unmatched. Germline values: CDR1 SQVTM, CDR2 ANQGSEA. In DNA, the CDR3 is TGCAGCGTCTGGACTAGCCCTAGTCGTGAAAAGACCCAGTACTTC. The encoded protein is CSVWTSPSREKTQYF.

The chain combines TRBV5-1 with TRBJ1-1, with D possibly being TRBD1 (5 bases). The length of the CDR3 is 15 residues. The V end lost 2 bases, the J end lost 1 base, and 12 bases lay between the germline ends. Germline CDR1 reads SGHRS; CDR2 reads YFSETQ. This CDR3 is CASSFGAGANTEAFF. The CDR3, as DNA: TGCGCCAGCAGCTTTGGGGCTGGAGCGAACACTGAAGCTTTCTTT.